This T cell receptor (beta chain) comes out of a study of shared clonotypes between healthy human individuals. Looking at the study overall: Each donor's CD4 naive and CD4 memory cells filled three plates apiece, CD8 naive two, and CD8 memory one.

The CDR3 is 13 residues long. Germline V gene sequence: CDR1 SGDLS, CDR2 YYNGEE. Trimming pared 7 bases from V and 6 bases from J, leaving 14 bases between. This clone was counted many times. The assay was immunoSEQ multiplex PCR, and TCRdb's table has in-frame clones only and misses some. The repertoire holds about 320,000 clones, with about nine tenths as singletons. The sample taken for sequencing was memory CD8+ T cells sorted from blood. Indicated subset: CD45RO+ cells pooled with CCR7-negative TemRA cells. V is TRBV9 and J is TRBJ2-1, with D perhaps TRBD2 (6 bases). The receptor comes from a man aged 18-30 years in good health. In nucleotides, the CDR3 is TGTGCCAGCGGGACCGGGAGTAGCAATGAGCAGTTCTTC. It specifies CASGTGSSNEQFF.